A single sample is the source of the 15 T cell receptor beta chains below, sequenced in a study of cytomegalovirus exposure and HLA in healthy donors. The PCR made use of 60 Vbeta and 13 Jbeta primers. The data were produced by immunoSEQ multiplex PCR, yet TCRdb's version contains in-frame clones alone and is incomplete. The table records some 190,000 clones, 80% of them present only once. The sequencing input was PBMCs. These receptors were taken from a woman younger than 45 in good health and CMV-seronegative.

The rearrangement joins TRBV2 to TRBJ2-3; D not certain. V lost 2 bases and J lost 2, with 8 bases in between. Germline CDR1 and CDR2: SNHLY and FYNNEI. This CDR3 has 14 residues. CDR3 amino acids: CASSESVATDTQYF. In DNA form, the CDR3 reads TGTGCCAGCAGTGAATCGGTAGCCACAGATACGCAGTATTTT.

The J gene is TRBJ2-3, the V gene TRBV5-1; 10 bases align to TRBD2. J lost 0 bases, V lost 1 base, and 8 bases had no gene match. The CDR3 is 18 residues long. Per germline, CDR1 SGHRS and CDR2 YFSETQ. This CDR3 is CASSLLSGGTTSTDTQYF. The CDR3 DNA follows: TGCGCCAGCAGCTTGCTTAGCGGGGGGACTACAAGCACAGATACGCAGTATTTT.

V and J are TRBV4-2 and TRBJ2-7; the match to TRBD2 covers 8 bases. After removal of 0 bases from V and 1 base from J, the junction contained 5 bases not matched to a gene. The CDR3 has 16 amino acids. Germline V gives CDR1 LGHNA, CDR2 YNFKEQ. The CDR3 here is CASSQEGAGASYEQYF. The CDR3 DNA is TGTGCCAGCAGCCAAGAAGGAGCGGGGGCTTCCTACGAGCAGTACTTC.

The chain has TRBV14 and TRBJ1-6, with D perhaps TRBD1 (5 bases). Germline V gene sequence: CDR1 SGHDN, CDR2 FVKESK. Trimming pared 0 bases from V and 10 bases from J, leaving 7 bases between. The length of the CDR3 is 13 residues. CDR3 amino acids: CASSQEEGSPLHF. The DNA for the CDR3 is TGTGCCAGCAGCCAAGAGGAGGGGTCACCCCTCCACTTT.

The V call is TRBV5-1, the J call TRBJ1-4, with 8 bases aligning to TRBD1. With 4 bases clipped from V and 8 bases from J, the junction kept 10 bases outside the gene matches. The CDR3 covers 15 residues. Per germline, CDR1 SGHRS and CDR2 YFSETQ. DNA of the CDR3: TGCGCCAGCAGCCCATCCGGGACAGGAACCGAAAAACTGTTTTTT. Its translation: CASSPSGTGTEKLFF.

The V call is TRBV5-1, the J call TRBJ1-2, with unresolved D. V gave up 5 bases and J gave up 7 bases, with 9 bases separating them. This CDR3 region has 11 residues. Germline V gene lookup returns CDR1 SGHRS and CDR2 YFSETQ. The CDR3 DNA reads as TGCGCCAGCAGTTCGGGGTCTGGCTACACCTTC. Translation: CASSSGSGYTF.

V gene TRBV30 combines with J gene TRBJ1-2; D perhaps matches TRBD1 (5 bases). V was trimmed by 3 bases and J by 3 bases, leaving 17 bases between them. The CDR3 is made up of 15 amino acids. Germline V CDR1 and CDR2: GTSNPN, SVGIG (reference sequence). In DNA, the CDR3 is TGTGCCTGGAGGATTGTGACAGTCCAATACTATGGCTACACCTTC. Protein: CAWRIVTVQYYGYTF.

This clone turned up a few times. The chain uses TRBV27 and TRBJ2-7; D might be TRBD1 (5 bases). The V and J ends lost 2 bases and 2 bases respectively, with 7 bases between them. The CDR3 runs to 13 residues. Germline CDR1 reads MNHEY; CDR2 reads SMNVEV (reference sequence). Here the CDR3 reads CASSLQGTYEQYF. The CDR3 DNA reads as TGTGCCAGCAGTTTACAGGGCACCTACGAGCAGTACTTC.

The chain combines TRBV2 with TRBJ1-5, with D tentatively TRBD1 (6 bases). Between the trimmed V and J ends, which lost 5 bases and 4 bases, there was a span of 9 bases. The CDR3 loop spans 13 amino acids. CDR1 SNHLY and CDR2 FYNNEI come from the germline V gene. The CDR3 nucleotides are TGTGCCAGCAGTCCGGACAGAAATCAGCCCCAGCATTTT. The encoded protein is CASSPDRNQPQHF.

The chain links TRBV2 to TRBJ1-2; D is uncertain. Germline V lookup: CDR1 SNHLY, CDR2 FYNNEI. The length of the CDR3 is 15 residues. V was pared by 2 bases and J by 8 bases, with 18 bases between. In DNA, the CDR3 is TGTGCCAGCAGTGAATCGAATGACGGGAGGGAGGGCTACACCTTC. Amino acids: CASSESNDGREGYTF.

This clone has a single count. J is TRBJ1-1 and V is TRBV11-2, with 9 bases aligning to TRBD1. Trimming at V came to 3 bases and at J to 0 bases, leaving 11 bases not matched to a gene. The CDR3 length is 18 residues. Germline-derived CDR1 and CDR2 are SGHAT and FQNNGV. The CDR3: CASSFLLQGAFVNTEAFF. CDR3 DNA sequence: TGTGCCAGCAGCTTTCTTCTACAGGGGGCGTTTGTGAACACTGAAGCTTTCTTT.

The rearrangement uses TRBV7-2 and TRBJ1-1; D uncertain. V lost 1 base, J lost 1 base, and 4 bases lay in between. Per the germline V gene, CDR1 is SGHTA and CDR2 is FQGNSA. This CDR3 has 13 residues. The CDR3 DNA is TGTGCCAGCAGCTTAGGCAGGAACACTGAAGCTTTCTTT. Translating it yields CASSLGRNTEAFF. Looking up the rest from reference TRBV7-2 and TRBJ1-1 gives the full variable domain: GAGVSQSPSNKVTEKGKDVELRCDPISGHTALYWYRQSLGQGLEFLIYFQGNSAPDKSGLPSDRFSAERTGGSVSTLTIQRTQQEDSAVYLCASSLGRNTEAFFGQGTRLTVV.

This clone has just a few counts. The sample contains more than one DNA sequence encoding this CDR3. V is TRBV7-2 and J is TRBJ2-7, with 7 positions matching TRBD1. The CDR3 consists of 14 residues. The V gene's germline CDR1 is SGHTA and CDR2 FQGNSA. The V and J ends lost 3 bases and 1 base, in that order; junction bases with no gene match: 3. DNA for the CDR3: TGTGCCAGCAGCTTGGGGACAGCATCCTACGAGCAGTACTTC. This codes for CASSLGTASYEQYF.

J is TRBJ1-5 and V is TRBV28, with D tentatively TRBD1 (6 bases). Germline V gene lookup returns CDR1 MDHEN and CDR2 SYDVKM. Trimming stripped 6 bases from V and 6 bases from J, with 12 bases between. This CDR3 has 13 amino acids. The CDR3 nucleotides read TGTGCCAGCAGATCAGGGGTCAGTCAGCCCCAGCATTTT. Translation gives CASRSGVSQPQHF.

The rearrangement uses TRBV6-6 and TRBJ2-5, with D possibly being TRBD1 (7 bases). The germline CDR1 and CDR2 sequences are MNHNY and SVGAGI (reference sequence). V lost 4 bases to trimming and J lost 4 bases, with 13 bases between them. The length of the CDR3 is 14 residues. The CDR3 DNA sequence: TGTGCCAGCAGTTCACCAGGGGGAGGAGAGACCCAGTACTTC. As protein: CASSSPGGGETQYF.